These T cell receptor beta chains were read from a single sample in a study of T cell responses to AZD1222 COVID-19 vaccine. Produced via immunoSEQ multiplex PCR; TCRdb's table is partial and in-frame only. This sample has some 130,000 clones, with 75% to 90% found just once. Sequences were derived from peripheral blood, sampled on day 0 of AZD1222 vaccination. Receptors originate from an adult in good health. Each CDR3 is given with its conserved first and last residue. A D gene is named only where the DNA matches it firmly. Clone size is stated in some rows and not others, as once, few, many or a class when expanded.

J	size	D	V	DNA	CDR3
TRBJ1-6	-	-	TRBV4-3	TGCGCCAGCAGCCAAGATCGGAATTCACCCCTCCACTTT	CASSQDRNSPLHF
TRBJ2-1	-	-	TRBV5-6	TGTGCCAGCAGCCCGATTTTTATTGGGGTGACCTACAATGAGCAGTTCTTC	CASSPIFIGVTYNEQFF
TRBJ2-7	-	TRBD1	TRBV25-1	TGTGCCAGCAGTGAAGCGGGACAGGGGCCTCAATCCTACGAGCAGTACTTC	CASSEAGQGPQSYEQYF
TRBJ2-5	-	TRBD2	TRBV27	TGTGCCAGCAGTTTAACCGCCGGGGGGGCCGCTTTTGAGACCCAGTACTTC	CASSLTAGGAAFETQYF
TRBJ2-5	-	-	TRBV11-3	TGTGCCAGCAGCTTAGTCTGGGGCGAAGAGACCCAGTACTTC	CASSLVWGEETQYF
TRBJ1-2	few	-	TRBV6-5	TGTGCCAGCAGCACGAGACAGTCGTATGGCTACACCTTC	CASSTRQSYGYTF
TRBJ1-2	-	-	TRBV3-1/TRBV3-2	TGTGCCAGCAGCCAAGACGGAGGGGGTGATGGCTACACCTTC	CASSQDGGGDGYTF
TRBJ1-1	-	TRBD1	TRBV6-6	TGTGCCAGCAGTTATACGAAAACAGGGGTAGAAGATGAAGCTTTCTTT	CASSYTKTGVEDEAFF
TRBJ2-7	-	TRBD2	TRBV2	TGTGCCAGCACGTTGGAGGGACTAGCTGGCAACGAGCAGTACTTC	CASTLEGLAGNEQYF
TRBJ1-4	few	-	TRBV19	TGTGCCAGTAAGAAGGCAACTAATGAAAAACTGTTTTTT	CASKKATNEKLFF
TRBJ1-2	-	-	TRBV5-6	TGTGCCAGCAGCTTGGAAAGGACGGCTCGAGTCTACACCTTC	CASSLERTARVYTF
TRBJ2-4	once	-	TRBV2	TGTGCCAGCAGTGGGGACATTCTAGCCAAAAACATTCAGTACTTC	CASSGDILAKNIQYF
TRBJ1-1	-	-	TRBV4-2	TGTGCCAGCAGCCAAGATGCAGGAACGCTGAAGCTTTTCTTT	CASSQDAGTLKLFF
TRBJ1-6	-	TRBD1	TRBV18	TGTGCCAGCTCAGCAACAGGGGATTTAATGTCACCCCTCCACTTT	CASSATGDLMSPLHF
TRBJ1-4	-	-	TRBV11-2	TGTGCCAGCAGCTCGGCCTCCGGGGCAAAACTGTTTTTT	CASSSASGAKLFF
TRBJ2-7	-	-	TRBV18	TGTGCCAGCTCACCACCCCATACCTACGAGCAGTACTTC	CASSPPHTYEQYF
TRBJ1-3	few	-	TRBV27	TGTGCCAGCAGTTTGTTTTCTGGAAACACCATATATTTT	CASSLFSGNTIYF
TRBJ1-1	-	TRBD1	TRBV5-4	TGTGCCAGCAGACCAGGGGGCGCGAACACTGAAGCTTTCTTT	CASRPGGANTEAFF
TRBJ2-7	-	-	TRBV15	TGTGCCACCAGCAGAGCCCTGCGGGGACACACCTACGAGCAGTACTTC	CATSRALRGHTYEQYF
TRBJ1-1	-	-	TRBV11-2	TGTGCCAGCAGCCCGATGGGGGCAGGCACTGAAGCTTTCTTT	CASSPMGAGTEAFF
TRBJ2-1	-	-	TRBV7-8	TGTGCCAGCAGCCCCGCAAGGGAACATGGGTCCTACAATGAGCAGTTCTTC	CASSPAREHGSYNEQFF
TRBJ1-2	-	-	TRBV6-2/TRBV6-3	TGTGCCAGCAGTCCGCATACAGGGATCGGTGGCTACACCTTC	CASSPHTGIGGYTF
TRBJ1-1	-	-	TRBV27	TGTGCCAGCAGTTGGGGCACTGAAGCTTTCTTT	CASSWGTEAFF
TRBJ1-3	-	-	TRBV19	TGTGCCAGTAGTGCGTACAGGGCTGGAAACACCATATATTTT	CASSAYRAGNTIYF
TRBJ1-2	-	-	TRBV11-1	TGTGCCAGCAGCTGGGGGGGCACAAGCTACACCTTC	CASSWGGTSYTF
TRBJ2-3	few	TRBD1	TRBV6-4	TGTGCCAGCAGTGAAGGACAGGGGGCAGATACGCAGTATTTT	CASSEGQGADTQYF
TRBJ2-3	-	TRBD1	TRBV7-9	TGTGCCAGCAGCCCCGGACAGGGGGCAGATTCAGATACGCAGTATTTT	CASSPGQGADSDTQYF
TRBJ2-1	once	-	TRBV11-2	TGTGCCAGCAGCGGTGAGACGGAGGGGGGTCGGTTCTTC	CASSGETEGGRFF
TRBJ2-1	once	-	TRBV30	TGTGCCTACGGACTCAACAATGAGCAGTTCTTC	CAYGLNNEQFF
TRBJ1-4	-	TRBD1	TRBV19	TGTGCCAGTAGTATCGGACAGGGCACAACTAATGAAAAACTGTTTTTT	CASSIGQGTTNEKLFF
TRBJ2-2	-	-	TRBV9	TGTGCCAGCAGCGTAAAACAGGGGAACACCGGGGAGCTGTTTTTT	CASSVKQGNTGELFF
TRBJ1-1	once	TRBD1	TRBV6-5	TGTGCCAGCAGACGGGACAGGGGGAACACTGAAGCTTTCTTT	CASRRDRGNTEAFF
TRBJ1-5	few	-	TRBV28	TGTGCCAGCACCGCCGGGGGCAATCAGCCCCAGCATTTT	CASTAGGNQPQHF
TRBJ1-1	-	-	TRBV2	TGTGCCAGCATGCTGCAGCTGAACACTGAAGCTTTCTTT	CASMLQLNTEAFF
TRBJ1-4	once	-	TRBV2	TGTGCCAGCAGAGGCAGAGGAGATGAAAAACTGTTTTTT	CASRGRGDEKLFF
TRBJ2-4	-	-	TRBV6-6	TGTGCCAGCAGTGCGGTGGATTTAGCCAAAAACATTCAGTACTTC	CASSAVDLAKNIQYF
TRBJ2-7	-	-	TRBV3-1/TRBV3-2	TGTGCCAGCAGCCCCGTCGGGTTCTCCTACGAGCAGTACTTC	CASSPVGFSYEQYF
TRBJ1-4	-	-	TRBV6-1	TGTGCCAGCAGTGAGGGAGGAATCGGGGAAAAACTGTTTTTT	CASSEGGIGEKLFF
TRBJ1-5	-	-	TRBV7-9	TGTGCCAGCAGCTCCGGCCAGGTCGGGCCCCAGCATTTT	CASSSGQVGPQHF
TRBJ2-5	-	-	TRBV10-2	TGCGCCAGCAGTGACCCTTGGACGGAAGAGACCCAGTACTTC	CASSDPWTEETQYF
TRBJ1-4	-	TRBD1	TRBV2	TGTGCCAGCGTAAGGGGGCTTAATGAAAAACTGTTTTTT	CASVRGLNEKLFF
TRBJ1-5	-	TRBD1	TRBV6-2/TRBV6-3	TGTGCCAGCACCCCCCAGGGGGGGGGTTTTAGCAATCAGCCCCAGCATTTT	CASTPQGGGFSNQPQHF
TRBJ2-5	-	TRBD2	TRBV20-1	TGCAGTGCTAGTCGGGGGGTCTCGGGAGAGACCCAGTACTTC	CSASRGVSGETQYF
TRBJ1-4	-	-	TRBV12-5	TGTGCTAGTGGTTTGTTCCCCTCCAGGGCAACTAATGAAAAACTGTTTTTT	CASGLFPSRATNEKLFF
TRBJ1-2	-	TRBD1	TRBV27	TGTGCCAGCAGTGCCAAGACAGGGCATGGCTACACCTTC	CASSAKTGHGYTF
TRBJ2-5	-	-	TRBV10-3	TGTGCCATCAGTGATGCTAAGTCTGGGGTGGAGACCCAGTACTTC	CAISDAKSGVETQYF
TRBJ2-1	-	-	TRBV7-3	TGTGCCAGCAGCCTGACGAGGGGGGGAAACAATGAGCAGTTCTTC	CASSLTRGGNNEQFF
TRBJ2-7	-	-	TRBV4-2	TGTGCCAGCAGCCAAGACAGGGGTTACGAGCAGTACTTC	CASSQDRGYEQYF
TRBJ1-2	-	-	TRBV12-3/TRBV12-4	TGTGCCAGCAGTTTATCCCTCGCTGGCTACACCTTC	CASSLSLAGYTF
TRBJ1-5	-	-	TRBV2	TGTGCCAGCAGTGAAGCCCGGACACTCAATCAGCCCCAGCATTTT	CASSEARTLNQPQHF
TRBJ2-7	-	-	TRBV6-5	TGTGCCAGCAGTCCCCCGGAGGGGTACGAGCAGTACTTC	CASSPPEGYEQYF
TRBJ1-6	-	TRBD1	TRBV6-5	TGTGCCAGCAGTTCGGGACAGGGGTTGCGCGGACCCCTCCACTTT	CASSSGQGLRGPLHF
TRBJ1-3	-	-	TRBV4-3	TGCGCCAGCAGCCAAGACGTGAGCTCTGGAAACACCATATATTTT	CASSQDVSSGNTIYF
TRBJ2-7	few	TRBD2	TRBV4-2	TGTGCCAGCAGCCAAGAAGGGACTAGCGGGGTCGGGCAGTACTTC	CASSQEGTSGVGQYF
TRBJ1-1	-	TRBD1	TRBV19	TGTGCCAGTAGTAGGCAGGGGGCAGGCGCGAAAACTATGAACACTGAAGCTTTCTTT	CASSRQGAGAKTMNTEAFF
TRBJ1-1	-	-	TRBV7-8	TGTGCCAGCAGCACTCAGGTAAACACTGAAGCTTTCTTT	CASSTQVNTEAFF
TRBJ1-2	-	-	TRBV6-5	TGTGCCAGCCGGGACCTCAACTATGGCTACACCTTC	CASRDLNYGYTF
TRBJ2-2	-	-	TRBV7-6	TGTGCCAGCAGCCCTCAATCCGGGGAGCTGTTTTTT	CASSPQSGELFF
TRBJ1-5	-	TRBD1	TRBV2	TGTGCCAGCAGTCTACAGGGGTATAGCAATCAGCCCCAGCATTTT	CASSLQGYSNQPQHF
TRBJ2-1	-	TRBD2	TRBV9	TGTGCCAGCAGTCGCGGGGGTACCTCCTACAATGAGCAGTTCTTC	CASSRGGTSYNEQFF